The clone carrying this T cell receptor (beta chain) appeared a single time. The antigen remains unidentified. This entry belongs to a study of T cell responses to AZD1222 COVID-19 vaccine. General study findings and limits: Epitopes outside B.1.351 and B.1.1.7 mutated regions reportedly drew nearly half of spike TCRs. Without day 14 samples, only post-peak T cell repertoires were studied.

The table came from immunoSEQ multiplex PCR; TCRdb's copy has only in-frame clones and leaves some out. The table records around 74,000 clones, 90% to 95% of them present only once. This CDR3 contains 13 residues. The ends lost 3 bases at V and 4 bases at J; junction bases unmatched: 1. From germline, CDR1 is MNHEY and CDR2 SMNVEV (reference sequence). The sequencing here drew on peripheral blood, taken on day 0 of MenACWY control vaccination. The sequence was collected from an adult in good health. The chain employs TRBV27 and TRBJ2-3; 7 bases are a match to TRBD1. Here the CDR3 DNA reads TGTGCCAGCAGTTTCGGGACAGCAGATACGCAGTATTTT. It is translated as CASSFGTADTQYF.